This T cell receptor (beta chain) was obtained from a study of T cells expressing NK-cell markers. TCRdb re-called the 5' RACE reads and catalogs CDR3 proteins one per entry, DNA excluded. This sample's table has approximately 150,000 distinct CDR3 sequences. CDR3 length equals 16 residues. The germline CDR1 and CDR2 sequences are SGHDT and YYEEEE. Specimen: blood T cells: a sorted CD56 or NKG2C T cell subset, CD4+ or CD8+ T cells, or bulk PBMC T cells (not recorded which). The chain joins TRBV5-6 to TRBJ2-7; TCRdb picks TRBD2, but there is no DNA to check that call. The source is a man aged 18 to 30 in good health. The CDR3 spells CASSPQGLLSSYEQYF.